Listed below are T cell receptor beta chains from one sample, sequenced in a study of T cell responses to AZD1222 COVID-19 vaccine. The method was immunoSEQ multiplex PCR; TCRdb's version includes in-frame clones alone and lacks a portion of them. The table shows some 150,000 clones, with 92% occurring only once. The sample here was peripheral blood, taken on day 0 of AZD1222 vaccination. These receptors came from an adult in good health. The CDR3 runs from the conserved cysteine through the conserved F or W. For some rows the clone size is stated as once, few or many, or as a class when expanded; others skip it.

J	V	length	size	CDR3
TRBJ1-2	TRBV5-4	16	.	CASSLNPGQVLLGYTF
TRBJ1-2	TRBV7-8	13	.	CASSSARSGGYTF
TRBJ2-7	TRBV7-9	15	once	CASSQGGGRAYEQYF
TRBJ2-3	TRBV12-3/TRBV12-4	11	.	CASSITDTQYF
TRBJ1-2	TRBV6-5	14	once	CASSSLGTDYGYTF
TRBJ2-5	TRBV14	12	.	CASSLLRETQYF
TRBJ1-5	TRBV18	15	.	CASSPTTGKNQPQHF
TRBJ1-1	TRBV28	16	.	CASRRPGQPKNTEAFF
TRBJ1-3	TRBV16	15	once	CASSQRQTLGNTIYF
TRBJ2-1	TRBV7-9	15	.	CASSLGTFQANEQFF
TRBJ1-5	TRBV21-1	16	.	CASSKVTVKGNQPQHF
TRBJ2-3	TRBV9	16	.	CASSVGTSVVTDTQYF
TRBJ2-2	TRBV3-1/TRBV3-2	13	.	CASSQGGAGELFF
TRBJ1-3	TRBV3-1/TRBV3-2	14	.	CASSQPGRPNTIYF
TRBJ2-2	TRBV7-9	15	few	CASSPTGGAGGELFF
TRBJ1-1	TRBV4-1	17	.	CASSQPGGGRGVTEAFF
TRBJ2-7	TRBV28	17	.	CASSSYGRLAGTYEQYF
TRBJ1-5	TRBV27	16	once	CASSPRAPVWNQPQHF
TRBJ1-2	TRBV24-1	14	few	CATSDPLLTYGYTF
TRBJ1-4	TRBV5-1	16	.	CASSPEGGEGWEKLFF
TRBJ2-5	TRBV9	16	.	CASSGPQKLGGVTQYF
TRBJ2-4	TRBV29-1	14	.	CSVDPTGGQNIQYF
TRBJ1-6	TRBV7-9	12	once	CASSLVDSPLHF
TRBJ1-1	TRBV7-9	14	.	CASSSTGGLTEAFF
TRBJ1-4	TRBV28	15	.	CASSFEKTLGEKLFF
TRBJ2-1	TRBV15	16	.	CATSREGGGVYNEQFF
TRBJ2-2	TRBV6-1	15	.	CASSEAQGAGGELFF
TRBJ2-7	TRBV28	15	.	CASSPSGLQTYEQYF
TRBJ1-1	TRBV20-1	10	once	CSVTGDEAFF
TRBJ2-3	TRBV24-1	17	.	CATSDAGTSGSPDTQYF
TRBJ2-1	TRBV28	13	.	CASRPGINNEQFF
TRBJ1-2	TRBV6-5	14	.	CASSYPGFSYGYTF
TRBJ2-2	TRBV5-1	17	.	CASSLVPSGGAAGELFF
TRBJ2-5	TRBV29-1	12	.	CSVEHDQETQYF
TRBJ1-2	TRBV2	13	.	CASSSQGPGGYTF
TRBJ1-4	TRBV3-1/TRBV3-2	12	.	CASSQAQTGLFF
TRBJ1-5	TRBV18	15	once	CASSQGPTGNQPQHF
TRBJ1-1	TRBV5-6	15	.	CASSPTTVPNTEAFF
TRBJ1-6	TRBV3-1/TRBV3-2	15	.	CASSPKLPGGSPLHF
TRBJ1-2	TRBV3-1/TRBV3-2	14	.	CASSGTVDYYGYTF
TRBJ2-5	TRBV20-1	16	.	CSASPVVTSGRKAQYF
TRBJ2-7	TRBV5-6	16	.	CASSRGGQGGHYEQYF
TRBJ2-1	TRBV4-1	13	.	CASSQDPTIEQFF
TRBJ2-6	TRBV15	15	.	CATSRDNSGANVLTF
TRBJ2-2	TRBV2	15	.	CASGIAGVYTGELFF
TRBJ2-1	TRBV10-3	15	.	CAIRPGTSARGEQFF
TRBJ2-3	TRBV7-2	14	.	CASSLTSGTDTQYF
TRBJ2-2	TRBV13	18	.	CASSSTHRLLISTGELFF
TRBJ2-3	TRBV5-1	12	.	CASRQGTDTQYF
TRBJ2-7	TRBV25-1	15	.	CASSEPSTGNYEQYF
TRBJ1-2	TRBV18	18	.	CASSPLAAQTGSNYGYTF
TRBJ2-7	TRBV11-2	15	.	CASSNPGQATYEQYF
TRBJ1-1	TRBV28	12	.	CASSLGNTEAFF
TRBJ1-1	TRBV2	14	.	CASSPQGGYTEAFF
TRBJ1-1	TRBV28	14	.	CASSYLGMNTEAFF
TRBJ2-1	TRBV7-9	15	.	CASSLGTSGREEQFF
TRBJ1-5	TRBV4-1	16	.	CASSQTDRGNSQPQHF
TRBJ2-7	TRBV25-1	16	once	CASSDYRGPSAYEQYF
TRBJ1-4	TRBV3-1/TRBV3-2	16	.	CASSQEGLWTNEKLFF
TRBJ2-3	TRBV5-8	14	.	CASSFGQRTDTQYF